The 29 T cell receptor beta chains below were found in one sample sequenced in a study of T cells in Graves' hyperthyroidism and ophthalmopathy. RNA transcripts yielded amplified TCR beta CDR3 regions. Primed by the HTBI set, a first-round RT-PCR was run on the TCR CDR3. MiXCR was run by TCRdb on the multiplex PCR reads, yielding one entry per CDR3 protein. The data contain about 590,000 distinct CDR3 sequences, approximately 15% of them seen just once; the ten biggest clones take up roughly 6.9%. Sequencing was done on a sample of blood. These receptors came from a woman between 18 and 30 years old with Graves' ophthalmopathy.

This clonotype was detected ten times or more. V is TRBV19 and J is TRBJ2-1; perhaps TRBD2 as D (5 bases). CDR3 length equals 14 residues. Germline CDR1 reads LNHDA; CDR2 reads SQIVND (reference sequence). Trimming took off 5 bases at V and 7 bases at J, with 15 bases between the two ends. The CDR3 DNA follows: TGTGCCAGTAGTTCCTATTTGTCGGGGAATGAGCAGTTCTTC. It yields the protein CASSSYLSGNEQFF.

This chain joins TRBV3-2 and TRBJ2-7; whether TRBD1, the table's D call, matches the DNA was not checked. TRBV3-2 is a listed pseudogene. The CDR3 extends over 16 amino acids. CDR3 bases: TGTGCCAGCAGCCAAGTAAGGAGGACAGGGGCCTACGAGCAGTACTTC. As protein: CASSQVRRTGAYEQYF.

Worth noting for this clonotype: A read error may account for a junction end that differs from germline. The CDR3 loop is CASSASVSGAREAQYF. The CDR3 DNA follows: TGTGCCAGCAGTGCTAGCGTTAGCGGGGCAAGAGAGGCCCAGTACTTC. The chain is built from TRBV27 and TRBJ2-5; 8 nucleotides line up with TRBD2. The CDR3 loop spans 16 amino acids. Germline V lookup: CDR1 MNHEY, CDR2 SMNVEV (reference sequence).

Ten or more counts support this clonotype. J is TRBJ2-7 and V is TRBV7-9; D possibly uses TRBD1 or TRBD2 (5 bases each). This CDR3 is built from 16 residues. The germline CDR1 and CDR2 sequences are SEHNR and FQNEAQ (reference sequence). Deletions cut 0 bases from V and 7 bases from J, with 19 bases between. This CDR3 is CASSLAVGDALREQYF. CDR3 sequence (DNA): TGTGCCAGCAGCTTAGCTGTTGGGGACGCCTTGAGGGAGCAGTACTTC. Looking up the rest from reference TRBV7-9 and TRBJ2-7 gives the full variable domain: DTGVSQNPRHKITKRGQNVTFRCDPISEHNRLYWYRQTLGQGPEFLTYFQNEAQLEKSRLLSDRFSAERPKGSFSTLEIQRTEQGDSAMYLCASSLAVGDALREQYFGPGTRLTVT.

Only a few counts were recorded for this clonotype. A clone one base away is much larger, so this may be a read error. CDR3 residues: CASRQTGGSDTQYF. The CDR3 nucleotides read TGTGCCAGCAGACAGACAGGGGGCTCAGATACGCAGTATTTT. The J gene is TRBJ2-3, the V gene TRBV6-2 or TRBV6-3, with 10 bases lining up with TRBD1. This CDR3 comprises 14 residues. Germline V gives CDR1 MNHEY, CDR2 SVGEGT. V shed 6 bases and J 4 bases; nucleotides not matched to a gene: 4.

This clonotype was seen many times. V gene TRBV20-1 combines with J gene TRBJ2-5; TRBD1 might be the D (6 bases). V was clipped by 5 bases and J by 3 bases, with 16 bases between them. Germline V gives CDR1 DFQATT, CDR2 SNEGSKA (reference sequence). The CDR3 spans 14 residues. CDR3 protein: CSAPTGFREETQYF. The DNA for the CDR3 is TGCAGTGCTCCTACAGGGTTTCGGGAAGAGACCCAGTACTTC.

This clonotype was detected many times. This chain joins TRBV7-9 and TRBJ2-1; no clear D gene. The V gene lost 0 bases and the J gene lost 3 bases, with 9 bases spanning the gap. The CDR3 is 15 amino acids. Germline V gene data show CDR1 as SEHNR and CDR2 as FQNEAQ (reference sequence). The CDR3 reads CASSLASPNYNEQFF. CDR3 DNA: TGTGCCAGCAGCTTAGCGTCCCCTAACTACAATGAGCAGTTCTTC.

This clonotype has only a few counts. The rearrangement uses TRBV7-4 and TRBJ1-1; D gene uncertain. This CDR3 contains 15 residues. V was pared by 0 bases and J by 1 base, with 9 bases between. Germline CDR1 reads SGHVT; CDR2 reads SQSDAQ. This CDR3 reads CASSLAGGPNTEAFF. The CDR3 DNA reads TGTGCCAGCAGCTTAGCCGGAGGGCCGAACACTGAAGCTTTCTTT.

This clonotype has more than one count but fewer than ten. This chain connects TRBV6-1 to TRBJ2-7; 7 positions match TRBD1. This CDR3 is 14 amino acids long. Germline V gene data show CDR1 as MNHNS and CDR2 as SASEGT. Losses at the gene ends were 3 bases for V and 4 bases for J; bases not matched to a gene: 6. CDR3 protein: CASSEVQGWYEQYF. CDR3 DNA sequence: TGTGCCAGCAGTGAGGTACAGGGGTGGTACGAGCAGTACTTC.

This clonotype was detected many times. The chain has TRBV2 and TRBJ2-5; no reliable D call. Trimming stripped 3 bases from V and 5 bases from J, with 10 bases between. Germline loops: CDR1 SNHLY, CDR2 FYNNEI. This CDR3 is 13 amino acids long. CDR3 in amino acids: CASSEGPRETQYF. The CDR3 DNA sequence: TGTGCCAGCAGTGAGGGTCCGCGGGAGACCCAGTACTTC. Full variable domain (outside the CDR3, taken from reference TRBV2 and TRBJ2-5): EPEVTQTPSHQVTQMGQEVILRCVPISNHLYFYWYRQILGQKVEFLVSFYNNEISEKSEIFDDQFSVERPDGSNFTLKIRSTKLEDSAMYFCASSEGPRETQYFGPGTRLLVL.

Comments on this clonotype: Given a much more abundant clone one base away, this may be a read error. V is TRBV5-1 and J is TRBJ2-7; 9 nucleotides match TRBD2. Germline-derived CDR1 and CDR2 are SGHRS and YFSETQ. Unmatched junction bases numbered 6, after V lost 3 bases and J lost 2 bases. The CDR3 extends over 15 amino acids. CDR3 in amino acids: CASSSPSGTAYEQYF. The CDR3 DNA follows: TGCGCCAGCAGCTCCCCTAGCGGGACAGCCTACGAGCAGTACTTC.

This clonotype is a singleton in its sample. The chain carries TRBV20-1 and TRBJ2-5, with TRBD2 identical over 15 bases. The CDR3 covers 15 residues. Germline V CDR1 and CDR2: DFQATT, SNEGSKA (reference sequence). V lost 2 bases, J lost 7 bases, and 5 bases stayed unmatched. CDR3 in DNA: TGCAGTGCTAGACTAGGACTAGCGGGAGGGGTGACCCAGTACTTC. Encoded protein: CSARLGLAGGVTQYF.

This clonotype was detected ten times or more. The genes are TRBV12-3 or TRBV12-4 and TRBJ2-1; D remains unclear. V lost 6 bases to trimming and J lost 8 bases, with 8 bases between them. This CDR3 region has 11 residues. The CDR3 DNA follows: TGTGCCAGCAGCAACTCCGATGAGCAGTTCTTC. It codes for CASSNSDEQFF.

This clonotype was seen ten or more times. The J gene is TRBJ2-1, the V gene TRBV5-1; 12 nucleotides match TRBD2. The junction had 4 bases not matched to a gene; V was cut back by 0 bases and J by 6 bases. Germline assignment: CDR1 SGHRS and CDR2 YFSETQ. The CDR3 is 16 residues long. The CDR3 nucleotides are TGCGCCAGCAGCTTGGTATTGACTAGCGGGGGCAATGAGCAGTTCTTC. The encoded protein is CASSLVLTSGGNEQFF.

This clonotype was counted a single time. A single base separates this from a much larger clone, so it may be a read error. V is TRBV19 and J is TRBJ2-1; 11 bases line up with TRBD2. The V segment lost 5 bases and the J segment 7 bases; nucleotides outside the gene matches: 7. CDR3 length: 15 residues. Germline values: CDR1 LNHDA, CDR2 SQIVND (reference sequence). DNA of the CDR3: TGTGCCAGTAGTCCGGGACTAGCGGCTATGAATGAGCAGTTCTTC. It encodes CASSPGLAAMNEQFF.

There are many counts of this clonotype. The rearrangement links TRBV12-5 to TRBJ2-2; TRBD2 matches 11 bases. Germline V gene data show CDR1 as LGHNT and CDR2 as FRNRAP. The CDR3 runs 18 residues. V shed 3 bases and J 1 base; nucleotides not matched to a gene: 7. The CDR3: CASGFKLAGGLNTGELFF. In DNA, the CDR3 is TGTGCTAGTGGTTTTAAGCTAGCGGGAGGTTTGAACACCGGGGAGCTGTTTTTT.

This clonotype was picked up a small number of times. The genes are TRBV5-6 and TRBJ1-3, with a possible D match to TRBD1 (6 bases). The CDR3 contains 16 residues. From germline, CDR1 is SGHDT and CDR2 YYEEEE. V dropped 0 bases and J dropped 3 bases, with 13 bases sitting between them. The CDR3 bases are TGTGCCAGCAGCTTGGGGAGACAGGTCCTTGGAAACACCATATATTTT. Translating it yields CASSLGRQVLGNTIYF. The entire variable domain, with the rest obtained from reference TRBV5-6 and TRBJ1-3, is as follows: DAGVTQSPTHLIKTRGQQVTLRCSPKSGHDTVSWYQQALGQGPQFIFQYYEEEERQRGNFPDRFSGHQFPNYSSELNVNALLLGDSALYLCASSLGRQVLGNTIYFGEGSWLTVV.

This clonotype was picked up many times. The chain uses TRBV11-1 and TRBJ2-7; 7 bases line up with TRBD1. The CDR3 runs to 15 residues. Germline V gene sequence: CDR1 SGHAT, CDR2 FQDESV (reference sequence). Trimming at V came to 6 bases and at J to 0 bases, leaving 8 bases not matched to a gene. CDR3 sequence (DNA): TGTGCCAGCAGGACCGGGACAGACCTCTCCTACGAGCAGTACTTC. Its translation: CASRTGTDLSYEQYF.

On this clonotype itself: This may be a read error: a much more frequent sequence differs by one nucleotide. This sequence joins TRBV2 and TRBJ2-2, with TRBD2 matching over 9 bases. This CDR3 spans 17 amino acids. Germline V gene sequence: CDR1 SNHLY, CDR2 FYNNEI. CDR3 coding DNA: TGTGCCAGCAGTGATATGGGACTAGCTGTTGGTCCCGGGGAGCCGTTTTTT. This encodes CASSDMGLAVGPGEPFF.

Worth noting for this clonotype: Given a much more abundant clone one base away, this may be a read error. J is TRBJ1-3 and V is TRBV2; TRBD1 aligns across 7 bases. CDR3 length: 14 amino acids. Germline V CDR1 and CDR2: SNHLY, FYNNEI. Here the CDR3 reads CAGRAGTDGNTIYF. The CDR3 DNA sequence: TGTGCCGGCAGGGCCGGGACAGATGGAAACACCATATATTTT.

This chain links TRBV6-1 with TRBJ2-7; 8 nucleotides match TRBD1. With 9 bases clipped from V and 4 bases from J, the junction kept 8 bases outside the gene matches. The CDR3 is 13 amino acids. Germline V gene sequence: CDR1 MNHNS, CDR2 SASEGT. CDR3 nucleotide sequence: TGTGCCAGTCTCGCCGGGACAGGTTACGAGCAGTACTTC. Translated: CASLAGTGYEQYF.

This clonotype appeared many times. The chain combines TRBV20-1 with TRBJ2-1; perhaps TRBD1 as D (7 bases). Germline V lookup: CDR1 DFQATT, CDR2 SNEGSKA (reference sequence). The V gene lost 3 bases and the J gene lost 4 bases, with 13 bases spanning the gap. The length of the CDR3 is 14 residues. The DNA of the CDR3 is TGCAGTGCTAGGGAGACAGGGAGGTACAATGAGCAGTTCTTC. Translation: CSARETGRYNEQFF.

This clonotype occurred a few times. The genes are TRBV29-1 and TRBJ1-4, with D unclear. With 7 bases removed from V and 5 bases from J, the gap between germline ends came to 14 bases. Germline V CDR1 and CDR2: SQVTM, ANQGSEA. This CDR3 spans 13 amino acids. CDR3: CSGRRASNEKLFF. CDR3 coding DNA: TGCAGCGGCAGGAGGGCCTCCAATGAAAAACTGTTTTTT.

At least ten counts were recorded for this clonotype. This sequence joins TRBV28 and TRBJ2-1, with D possibly being TRBD1 (5 bases). CDR1 is MDHEN and CDR2 is SYDVKM in the germline V gene. V was shortened by 1 base and J by 5 bases, with 21 bases between the two germline ends. CDR3 length: 18 residues. The CDR3 DNA reads TGTGCCAGCAGTTTATTCCTTCGCAGGGCCAGGGCCGACAATGAGCAGTTCTTC. Amino acids: CASSLFLRRARADNEQFF.

This clonotype was seen many times. This chain uses TRBV28 with TRBJ1-1, with D uncertain. The V gene lost 2 bases and the J gene lost 1 base, with 8 bases spanning the gap. Germline V gene lookup returns CDR1 MDHEN and CDR2 SYDVKM. The CDR3 runs to 14 residues. The CDR3 nucleotides read TGTGCCAGCAGTTTACCAAGGACGAACACTGAAGCTTTCTTT. Its translation: CASSLPRTNTEAFF.

This clonotype came up many times. V is TRBV14 and J is TRBJ2-3, with 12 positions matching TRBD1. This CDR3 has 16 residues. Looked up from germline, CDR1 is SGHDN and CDR2 is FVKESK. After removal of 0 bases from V and 4 bases from J, the junction contained 2 bases not matched to a gene. DNA of the CDR3: TGTGCCAGCAGCCAAGAGCGGGACAGGGGGCCAGATACGCAGTATTTT. It specifies CASSQERDRGPDTQYF.

The V and J genes are TRBV14 and TRBJ2-1; 14 bases fit TRBD2. This CDR3 spans 16 amino acids. V lost 0 bases, J lost 9 bases, and 4 bases stayed unmatched. The V gene's germline CDR1 is SGHDN and CDR2 FVKESK. CDR3 residues: CASSQDPGLAGGEQFF. The DNA for the CDR3 is TGTGCCAGCAGCCAAGACCCTGGACTAGCGGGAGGTGAGCAGTTCTTC.

The chain carries TRBV7-9 and TRBJ2-2, with D perhaps being TRBD1 or TRBD2 (6 bases each). The CDR3 consists of 15 residues. The ends were cut back, 6 bases at V and 0 bases at J, with 11 bases in the middle. Germline V gives CDR1 SEHNR, CDR2 FQNEAQ (reference sequence). CDR3 protein: CASRGGTPNTGELFF. The CDR3 DNA follows: TGTGCCAGCAGGGGCGGGACACCGAACACCGGGGAGCTGTTTTTT.

This clonotype was recorded many times. This chain joins TRBV28 and TRBJ2-7; TRBD2 matches 9 bases. CDR1 is MDHEN and CDR2 is SYDVKM in the germline V gene. This CDR3 is built from 14 residues. The V and J ends lost 5 bases and 3 bases, in that order; junction bases with no gene match: 5. This chain's CDR3 is CASSRLAAYYEQYF. The CDR3 DNA reads as TGTGCCAGCAGTCGACTAGCGGCCTACTACGAGCAGTACTTC.